This T cell receptor beta chain was sequenced during a study of early T cells in non-severe SARS-CoV-2 infection. In TCRdb, the 5' RACE reads were re-called with MiXCR into one record per CDR3 protein. The sample has about 100,000 distinct CDR3 sequences; around 10% are singletons. CDR3 size: 16 residues. Losses at the gene ends were 4 bases for V and 0 bases for J; bases not matched to a gene: 6. Germline-derived CDR1 and CDR2 are SGDLS and YYNGEE. V and J are TRBV9 and TRBJ2-1; 8 bases map to TRBD1. The clonotype comes from an adult who was a healthcare worker with PCR-confirmed SARS-CoV-2 infection or an uninfected control (not recorded which). The specimen sequenced was whole blood. In DNA, the CDR3 is TGTGCCAGCAGCTCCTTCACAGGGGGCTCCTACAATGAGCAGTTCTTC. Protein product: CASSSFTGGSYNEQFF.